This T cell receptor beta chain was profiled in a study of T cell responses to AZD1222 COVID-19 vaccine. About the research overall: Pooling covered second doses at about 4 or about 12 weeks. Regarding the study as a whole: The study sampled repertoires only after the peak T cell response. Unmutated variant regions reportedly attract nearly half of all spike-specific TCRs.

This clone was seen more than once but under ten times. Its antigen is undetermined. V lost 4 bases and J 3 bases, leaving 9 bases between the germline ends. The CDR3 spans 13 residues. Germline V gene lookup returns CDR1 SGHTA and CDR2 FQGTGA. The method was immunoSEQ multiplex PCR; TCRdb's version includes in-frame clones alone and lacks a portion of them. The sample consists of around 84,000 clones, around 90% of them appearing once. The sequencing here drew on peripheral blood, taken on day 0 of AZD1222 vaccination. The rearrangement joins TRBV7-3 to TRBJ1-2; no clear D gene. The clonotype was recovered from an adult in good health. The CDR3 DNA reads TGTGCCAGCAGCTCACGGACGGACTATGGCTACACCTTC. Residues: CASSSRTDYGYTF. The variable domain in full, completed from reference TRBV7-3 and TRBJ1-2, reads GAGVSQTPSNKVTEKGKYVELRCDPISGHTALYWYRQSLGQGPEFLIYFQGTGAADDSGLPNDRFFAVRPEGSVSTLKIQRTERGDSAVYLCASSSRTDYGYTFGSGTRLTVV.